Shown below are 17 T cell receptor beta chains from a single sample sequenced in a study of cytotoxic CD8 clonotypes in ibrutinib-treated CLL. Clones were sequenced by immunoSEQ multiplex PCR, and TCRdb holds only the in-frame ones, with some missing. The sample lists 150,000 to 200,000 clones; roughly 90% were seen once. This specimen consisted of PBMCs, obtained at disease progression, from a patient treated with ibrutinib. Receptors originate from a human donor with chronic lymphocytic leukemia.

The chain employs TRBV4-2 and TRBJ2-3; 7 positions agree with TRBD2. The CDR3 sequence is 17 residues long. Looked up from germline, CDR1 is LGHNA and CDR2 is YNFKEQ. V lost 4 bases, J lost 2 bases, and 12 bases stayed unmatched. The CDR3 DNA reads TGTGCCAGCAGCCTTAGTGCGCGGGAGCAGACCACAGATACGCAGTATTTT. Translation: CASSLSAREQTTDTQYF.

The rearrangement links TRBV30 to TRBJ1-1; D remains unclear. V was cut by 0 bases and J by 5 bases, with 34 bases left in between. Germline V gene data show CDR1 as GTSNPN and CDR2 as SVGIG (reference sequence). The CDR3 runs 21 residues. CDR3 sequence reads: CAWSVKALNRGLLLRKTEAFF. In nucleotides, the CDR3 is TGTGCCTGGAGTGTAAAGGCCCTTAACCGCGGGTTATTGTTAAGGAAGACTGAAGCTTTCTTT.

This rearrangement joins TRBV5-1 to TRBJ2-1; 7 bases match TRBD2. This CDR3 has 15 residues. The V gene's germline CDR1 is SGHRS and CDR2 YFSETQ. The junction had 4 bases not matched to a gene; V was cut back by 2 bases and J by 2 bases. The CDR3 DNA is TGCGCCAGCAGCTTAGGTGGGAGGGCCTACAATGAGCAGTTCTTC. It specifies CASSLGGRAYNEQFF.

The CDR3 sequence is CASSEAITAPGEQYF. The CDR3 DNA sequence: TGTGCCAGCAGTGAAGCTATTACCGCCCCGGGGGAGCAGTACTTC. The chain links TRBV6-1 to TRBJ2-7, with D tentatively TRBD2 (5 bases). This CDR3 has 15 amino acids. Germline CDR1 MNHNS, CDR2 SASEGT. Trimming stripped 0 bases from V and 7 bases from J, with 16 bases between.

The chain employs TRBV7-9 and TRBJ2-7; either TRBD1 or TRBD2 may supply D (5 bases each). Trimming took 5 bases from V and 11 from J, leaving 16 bases between them. Germline V gene lookup returns CDR1 SEHNR and CDR2 FQNEAQ (reference sequence). The CDR3 length is 12 residues. CDR3 in DNA: TGTGCCAGCAGCCAACAAGGGACGGCCAAGTACTTC. It is translated as CASSQQGTAKYF.

The rearrangement links TRBV7-2 to TRBJ1-2; TRBD1 aligns across 8 bases. The V segment lost 0 bases and the J segment 0 bases; nucleotides outside the gene matches: 6. Germline V gene data show CDR1 as SGHTA and CDR2 as FQGNSA. The CDR3 is 17 amino acids. The CDR3, as DNA: TGTGCCAGCAGCTTAGCTACAGGGGGTCTAGCTAACTATGGCTACACCTTC. As protein: CASSLATGGLANYGYTF.

The chain has TRBV6-5 and TRBJ1-6; 7 nucleotides agree with TRBD1. From germline, CDR1 is MNHEY and CDR2 SVGAGI. Losses at the gene ends were 7 bases for V and 10 bases for J; bases not matched to a gene: 10. The CDR3 length is 14 residues. As DNA, the CDR3 is TGTGCCAGCACCCGACAGGGTGTAATCTCACCCCTCCACTTT. Translating gives CASTRQGVISPLHF.

V usage is TRBV5-6 and J usage is TRBJ2-1, with D possibly being TRBD1 (6 bases). CDR3 length equals 15 residues. Looked up from germline, CDR1 is SGHDT and CDR2 is YYEEEE. The ends were cut back, 1 base at V and 0 bases at J, with 8 bases in the middle. The CDR3 nucleotides are TGTGCCAGCAGCTTGATAGGGGGCTCCTACAATGAGCAGTTCTTC. This encodes CASSLIGGSYNEQFF.

The CDR3 DNA reads TGTGCCAGCAGCCATAGCAGGGCAAGGTACGAGCAGTACTTC. Its protein is CASSHSRARYEQYF. This chain uses TRBV14 with TRBJ2-7, with D possibly TRBD1 on 5 matching bases. V was cut by 3 bases and J by 4 bases, with 13 bases left in between. The CDR3 covers 14 residues. CDR1 is SGHDN, CDR2 FVKESK, per germline. The complete variable domain, with remaining parts taken from reference TRBV14 and TRBJ2-7, reads EAGVTQFPSHSVIEKGQTVTLRCDPISGHDNLYWYRRVMGKEIKFLLHFVKESKQDESGMPNNRFLAERTGGTYSTLKVQPAELEDSGVYFCASSHSRARYEQYFGPGTRLTVT.

This clone was seen only once. The V and J genes are TRBV15 and TRBJ1-2; tentatively, D is TRBD1 (5 bases). This CDR3 contains 13 residues. The V end lost 1 base, the J end lost 4 bases, and 7 bases lay between the germline ends. CDR1 and CDR2 from the germline V gene are LNHNV and YYDKDF (reference sequence). CDR3 residues: CATSRAGIYGYTF. The CDR3 DNA is TGTGCCACCAGCAGAGCAGGGATCTATGGCTACACCTTC.

V and J are TRBV4-1 and TRBJ2-1, with TRBD1 matching 8 bases. The CDR3 has 15 amino acids. Germline assignment: CDR1 MGHRA and CDR2 YSYEKL. J was trimmed by 10 bases and V by 0 bases; bases with no gene match: 8. The CDR3 DNA reads as TGCGCCAGCAGCCAAGAGGGCAGGGGGCTGGGGGAGCAGTTCTTC. Amino acid sequence: CASSQEGRGLGEQFF.

The chain is built from TRBV7-9 and TRBJ2-5; D gene unclear. Per the germline V gene, CDR1 is SEHNR and CDR2 is FQNEAQ (reference sequence). Trimming took 5 bases from V and 2 from J, leaving 3 bases between them. This CDR3 region has 11 residues. The CDR3 DNA sequence: TGTGCCAGCAGCGGTCAAGAGACCCAGTACTTC. Protein product: CASSGQETQYF. The whole variable domain, filled in from reference TRBV7-9 and TRBJ2-5, reads DTGVSQNPRHKITKRGQNVTFRCDPISEHNRLYWYRQTLGQGPEFLTYFQNEAQLEKSRLLSDRFSAERPKGSFSTLEIQRTEQGDSAMYLCASSGQETQYFGPGTRLLVL.

The chain is built from TRBV7-3 and TRBJ1-3; no reliable D call. The CDR3 has 17 amino acids. Trimming took off 4 bases at V and 0 bases at J, with 16 bases between the two ends. The germline gives CDR1 SGHTA, CDR2 FQGTGA. The CDR3 sequence: CASSSNQDRYSGNTIYF. For the CDR3, the DNA is TGTGCCAGCAGCTCCAATCAAGACCGGTACTCTGGAAACACCATATATTTT.

The genes are TRBV28 and TRBJ2-3; no definite D call. This CDR3 is built from 12 residues. Germline V CDR1 and CDR2: MDHEN, SYDVKM. V lost 5 bases and J 8 bases, leaving 11 bases between the germline ends. In nucleotides, the CDR3 is TGTGCCAGCAGTCCTCTATCCTTTACGCAGTATTTT. It is translated as CASSPLSFTQYF.

This sequence joins TRBV7-9 and TRBJ1-3, with D perhaps matching TRBD1 (6 bases). This CDR3 has 14 amino acids. V was trimmed by 5 bases and J by 2 bases, leaving 10 bases between them. The germline CDR1 and CDR2 sequences are SEHNR and FQNEAQ (reference sequence). Here the CDR3 DNA reads TGTGCCAGCAGCCCCGGGACAACTGGAAACACCATATATTTT. It yields the protein CASSPGTTGNTIYF.

The chain is built from TRBV2 and TRBJ1-1, with 9 bases matching TRBD1. Germline V gene sequence: CDR1 SNHLY, CDR2 FYNNEI. The CDR3 has 14 amino acids. V was clipped by 6 bases and J by 3 bases; unmatched bases: 5. CDR3 nucleotides: TGTGCCAGCAGCGACAGGGGGTTTGACACTGAAGCTTTCTTT. Translated, it gives CASSDRGFDTEAFF.

In DNA, the CDR3 is TGTGCCTGGAGGCGAGCGGGAGGGCGAGAGACCCAGTACTTC. Translation: CAWRRAGGRETQYF. The chain recombines TRBV30 with TRBJ2-5, with 10 nucleotides matching TRBD2. Germline trimming cut 3 bases from V and 4 bases from J; bases unmatched to any gene: 5. There are 14 residues in the CDR3. Germline lookup yields CDR1 GTSNPN and CDR2 SVGIG (reference sequence).